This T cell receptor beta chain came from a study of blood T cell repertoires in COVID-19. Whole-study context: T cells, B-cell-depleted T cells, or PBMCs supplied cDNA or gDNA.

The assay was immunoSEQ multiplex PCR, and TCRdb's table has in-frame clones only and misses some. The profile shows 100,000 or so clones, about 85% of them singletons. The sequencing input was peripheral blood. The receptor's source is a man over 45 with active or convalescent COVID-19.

CDR3 nucleotide sequence: TGTGCCAGCAGACACAGGGGTCGCACTGAAGCTTTCTTT. This gives the protein CASRHRGRTEAFF. The chain employs TRBV6-5 and TRBJ1-1; 7 nucleotides align to TRBD1. Unmatched junction bases numbered 5, after V lost 6 bases and J lost 4 bases. Germline loops: CDR1 MNHEY, CDR2 SVGAGI. This CDR3 region has 13 residues.